This TCR beta chain was recorded in a study of T cell responses to AZD1222 COVID-19 vaccine. Study results and limitations: Recipients of AZD1222 seropositive at baseline numbered only 6 or 7. Spike-specific TCR breadth and depth were elevated following two AZD1222 doses. Sampling captured repertoires only after the peak T cell response.

Points on this clone: No antigen is known for it.

The method was immunoSEQ multiplex PCR; TCRdb's version includes in-frame clones alone and lacks a portion of them. This table holds just under 35,000 clones, roughly nine tenths found once. This TCR was sampled from an adult in good health. Sequenced here: peripheral blood, sampled on day 0 of AZD1222 vaccination.

CDR3 DNA sequence: TGTGCCAGCAGCTTGCTGACGGGGGGCAACTGGGGGACCCAGTACTTC. This gives the protein CASSLLTGGNWGTQYF. The chain uses TRBV5-4 and TRBJ2-5, with D possibly being TRBD2 (7 bases). Germline CDR1 reads SGHNT; CDR2 reads YYREEE (reference sequence). The V and J ends lost 1 base and 7 bases respectively, with 20 bases between them. The CDR3 runs 16 residues. Drawing the rest from reference TRBV5-4 and TRBJ2-5, the complete variable domain is ETGVTQSPTHLIKTRGQQVTLRCSSQSGHNTVSWYQQALGQGPQFIFQYYREEENGRGNFPPRFSGLQFPNYSSELNVNALELDDSALYLCASSLLTGGNWGTQYFGPGTRLLVL.